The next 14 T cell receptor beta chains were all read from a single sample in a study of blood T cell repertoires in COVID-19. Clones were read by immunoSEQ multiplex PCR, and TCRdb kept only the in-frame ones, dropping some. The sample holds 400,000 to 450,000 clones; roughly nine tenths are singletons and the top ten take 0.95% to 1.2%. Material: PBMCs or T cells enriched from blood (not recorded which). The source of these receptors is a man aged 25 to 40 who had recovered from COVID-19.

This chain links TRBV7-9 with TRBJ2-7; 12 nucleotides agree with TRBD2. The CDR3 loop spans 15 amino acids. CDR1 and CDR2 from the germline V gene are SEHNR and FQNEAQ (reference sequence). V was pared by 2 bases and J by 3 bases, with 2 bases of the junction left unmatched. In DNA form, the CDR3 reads TGTGCCAGCAGCTTAACGACTAGCGGGAGCTACGAGCAGTACTTC. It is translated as CASSLTTSGSYEQYF.

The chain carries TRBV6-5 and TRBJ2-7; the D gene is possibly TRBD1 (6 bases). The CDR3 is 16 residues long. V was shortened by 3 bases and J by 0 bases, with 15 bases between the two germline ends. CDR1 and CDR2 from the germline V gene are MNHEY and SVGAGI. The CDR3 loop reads CASSYDTGHSSYEQYF. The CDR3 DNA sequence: TGTGCCAGCAGTTATGATACGGGACACAGCTCCTACGAGCAGTACTTC.

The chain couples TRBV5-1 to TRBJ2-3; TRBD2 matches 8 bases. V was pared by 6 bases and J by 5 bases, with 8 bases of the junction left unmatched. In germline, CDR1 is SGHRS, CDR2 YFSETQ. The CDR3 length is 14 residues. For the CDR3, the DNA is TGCGCCAGCACGGAGCGAGCGGGAGTAGATACGCAGTATTTT. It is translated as CASTERAGVDTQYF.

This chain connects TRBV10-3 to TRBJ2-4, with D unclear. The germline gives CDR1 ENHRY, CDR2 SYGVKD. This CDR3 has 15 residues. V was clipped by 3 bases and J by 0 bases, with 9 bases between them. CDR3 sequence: CAISDTSLAKNIQYF. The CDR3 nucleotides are TGTGCCATCAGTGACACATCCTTAGCCAAAAACATTCAGTACTTC.

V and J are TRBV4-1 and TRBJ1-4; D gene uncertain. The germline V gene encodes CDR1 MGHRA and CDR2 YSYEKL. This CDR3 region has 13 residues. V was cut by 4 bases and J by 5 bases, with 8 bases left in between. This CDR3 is CASSPDGNEKLFF. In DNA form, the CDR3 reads TGCGCCAGCAGCCCCGACGGGAATGAAAAACTGTTTTTT.

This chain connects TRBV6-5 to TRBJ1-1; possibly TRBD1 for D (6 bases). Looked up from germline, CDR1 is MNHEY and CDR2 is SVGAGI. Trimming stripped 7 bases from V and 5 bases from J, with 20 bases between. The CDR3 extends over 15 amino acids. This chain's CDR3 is CASILDRGLWTEAFF. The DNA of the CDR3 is TGTGCCAGCATCCTGGACAGAGGGTTATGGACTGAAGCTTTCTTT.

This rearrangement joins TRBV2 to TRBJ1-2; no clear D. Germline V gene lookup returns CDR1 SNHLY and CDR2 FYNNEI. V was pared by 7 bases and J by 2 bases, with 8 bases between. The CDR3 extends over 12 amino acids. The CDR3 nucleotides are TGTGCCAGCATCCCAAGCAACTATGGCTACACCTTC. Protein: CASIPSNYGYTF.

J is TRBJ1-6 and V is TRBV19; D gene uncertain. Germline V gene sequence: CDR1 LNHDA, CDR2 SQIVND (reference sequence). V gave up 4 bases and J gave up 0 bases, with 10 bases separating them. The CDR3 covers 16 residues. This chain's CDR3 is CASSTTGSSYNSPLHF. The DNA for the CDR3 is TGTGCCAGTAGTACTACCGGGAGCTCCTATAATTCACCCCTCCACTTT.

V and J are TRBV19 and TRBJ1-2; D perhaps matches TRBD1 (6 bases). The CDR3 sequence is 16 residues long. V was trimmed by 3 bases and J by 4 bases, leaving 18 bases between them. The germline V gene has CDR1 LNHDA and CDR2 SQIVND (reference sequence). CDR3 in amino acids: CASSIGRGPMTYGYTF. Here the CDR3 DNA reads TGTGCCAGTAGTATCGGCAGGGGTCCCATGACCTATGGCTACACCTTC.

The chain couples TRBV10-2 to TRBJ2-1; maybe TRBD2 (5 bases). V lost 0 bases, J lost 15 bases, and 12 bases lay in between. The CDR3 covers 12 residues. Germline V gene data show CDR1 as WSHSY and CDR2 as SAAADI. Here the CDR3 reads CASSESTGIGFF. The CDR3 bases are TGCGCCAGCAGTGAGTCAACGGGGATCGGGTTCTTC.

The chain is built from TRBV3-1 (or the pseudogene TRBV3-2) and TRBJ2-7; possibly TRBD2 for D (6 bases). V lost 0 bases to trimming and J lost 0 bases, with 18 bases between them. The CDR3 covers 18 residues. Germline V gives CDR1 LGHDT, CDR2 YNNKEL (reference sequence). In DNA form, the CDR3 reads TGTGCCAGCAGCCAAGATATCGTTCTTGGGGGGAGCTCCTACGAGCAGTACTTC. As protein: CASSQDIVLGGSSYEQYF.

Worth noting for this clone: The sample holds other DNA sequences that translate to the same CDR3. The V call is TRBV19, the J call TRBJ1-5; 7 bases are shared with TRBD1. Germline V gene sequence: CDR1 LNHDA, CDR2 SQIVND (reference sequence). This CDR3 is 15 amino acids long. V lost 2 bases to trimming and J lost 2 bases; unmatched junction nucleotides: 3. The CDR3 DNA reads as TGTGCCAGTAGTATACAGGGGGGAGGCAATCAGCCCCAGCATTTT. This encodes CASSIQGGGNQPQHF.

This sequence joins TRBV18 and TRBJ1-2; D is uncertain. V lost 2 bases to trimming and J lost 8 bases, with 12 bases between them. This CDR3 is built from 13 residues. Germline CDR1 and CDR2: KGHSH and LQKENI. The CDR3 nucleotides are TGTGCCAGCTCACCAAAGACCCTCGGGGGCTACACCTTC. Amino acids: CASSPKTLGGYTF.

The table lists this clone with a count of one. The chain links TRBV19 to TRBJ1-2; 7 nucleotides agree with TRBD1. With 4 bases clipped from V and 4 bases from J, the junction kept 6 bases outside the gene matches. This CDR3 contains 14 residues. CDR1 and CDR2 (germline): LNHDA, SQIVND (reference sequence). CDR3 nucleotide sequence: TGTGCCAGTAGTACGCCGGGACAGTTCTATGGCTACACCTTC. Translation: CASSTPGQFYGYTF.